Below are 4 T cell receptor beta chains sequenced from a single sample in a study of CD8 T cells in Susac syndrome. After extraction with the RNeasy kit, roughly 0.45 to 1 ug of the RNA was reverse transcribed using random hexamers. In TCRdb, the immunoSEQ multiplex PCR reads were re-called with MiXCR into one record per CDR3 protein. The data hold fewer than 150,000 distinct CDR3 sequences, with approximately 89% observed a single time. The source material was CD8+ T cells from PBMCs. These receptors were obtained from a human donor with multiple sclerosis.

This chain joins TRBV6-2 or TRBV6-3 and TRBJ1-1; 9 bases line up with TRBD1. J lost 0 bases, V lost 2 bases, and 7 bases had no gene match. The CDR3 spans 17 residues. Germline V gives CDR1 MNHEY, CDR2 SVGEGT. In DNA form, the CDR3 reads TGTGCCAGCAGTTACGGGGACAGGGAAATCATGAACACTGAAGCTTTCTTT. This gives the protein CASSYGDREIMNTEAFF.

In DNA form, the CDR3 reads TGTGCCAGCAGCCCTAAAGCCACCCGGCCCCCGAACACCGGGGAGCTGTTTTTT. Translated, it gives CASSPKATRPPNTGELFF. The J gene is TRBJ2-2, the V gene TRBV14; D not certain. This CDR3 is 18 amino acids long. V lost 4 bases, J lost 0 bases, and 18 bases lay in between. CDR1 SGHDN and CDR2 FVKESK come from the germline V gene.

The V gene is TRBV5-4, the J gene TRBJ2-3; TRBD2 aligns across 9 bases. Trimming removed 3 bases from V and 6 bases from J; junction bases left unmatched: 14. The germline V gene encodes CDR1 SGHNT and CDR2 YYREEE (reference sequence). This CDR3 has 17 amino acids. The CDR3 DNA sequence: TGTGCCAGCAGCTCCGGTGGAGGATTAGCGGGAGTGGATACGCAGTATTTT. The encoded protein is CASSSGGGLAGVDTQYF.

The rearrangement uses TRBV13 and TRBJ2-7, with 11 bases fitting TRBD1. V gave up 4 bases and J gave up 3 bases; unmatched junction bases: 5. The CDR3 is 15 residues long. Germline CDR1 is PRHDT and CDR2 is FYEKMQ (reference sequence). The CDR3 DNA reads as TGTGCCAGCAGCTACGCCGGGACAGGGGGCTACGAGCAGTACTTC. It is translated as CASSYAGTGGYEQYF.